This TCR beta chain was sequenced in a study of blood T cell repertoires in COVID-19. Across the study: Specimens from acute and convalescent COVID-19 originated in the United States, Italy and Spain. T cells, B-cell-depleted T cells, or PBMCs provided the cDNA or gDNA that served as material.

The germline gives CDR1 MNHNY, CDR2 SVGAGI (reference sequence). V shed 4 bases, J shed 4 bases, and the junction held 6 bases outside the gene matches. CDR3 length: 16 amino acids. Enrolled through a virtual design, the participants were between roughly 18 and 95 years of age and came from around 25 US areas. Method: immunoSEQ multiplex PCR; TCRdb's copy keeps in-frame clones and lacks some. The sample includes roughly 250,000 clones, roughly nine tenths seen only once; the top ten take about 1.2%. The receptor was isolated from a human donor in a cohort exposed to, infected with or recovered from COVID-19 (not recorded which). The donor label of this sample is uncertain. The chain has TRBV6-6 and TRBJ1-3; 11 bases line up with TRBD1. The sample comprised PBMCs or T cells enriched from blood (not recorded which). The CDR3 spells CASSSGTGGIGNTIYF. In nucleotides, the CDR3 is TGTGCCAGCAGTTCCGGGACAGGGGGTATCGGAAACACCATATATTTT.